This T cell receptor beta chain was retrieved from a study of identical twins. TCRdb re-derived calls from the 5' RACE reads in MiXCR, one entry per CDR3 protein. The data show hundreds of thousands of distinct CDR3 sequences, 15% to 20% seen once. All donors were healthy Caucasians. CDR3 size: 15 residues. With 7 bases clipped from V and 3 bases from J, the junction kept 7 bases outside the gene matches. Per germline, CDR1 ENHRY and CDR2 SYGVKD. Overall study results and limits: Low generation-probability sequences were in excess among twin-shared out-of-frame alpha sequences.

Regarding this clonotype: Its antigen is unidentified.

This sample was also put to use in a study of T cells expressing NK-cell markers. Turning to that study: There were seven HCMV-seropositive donors and one seronegative donor among the eight sequenced.

The sequence came from a young woman in good health. The material sequenced was PBMCs. The chain is built from TRBV10-3 and TRBJ2-2; 8 bases are shared with TRBD1. The CDR3 region has the DNA TGTGCCATCACCTCCGGGACAGGTGACACCGGGGAGCTGTTTTTT. It translates to CAITSGTGDTGELFF.